A single T cell receptor beta chain is shown here with its context. As yet, its antigen is unknown. This record comes from a study of response to subunit inactivated influenza vaccine. General study findings and limits: The authors proposed limited new T cell recruitment per seasonal influenza vaccination.

TCRdb used MiXCR to reprocess the RT-PCR reads, holding one entry per CDR3 protein. The repertoire includes about half a million distinct CDR3 sequences, about 25% of them detected once, and over 1.5% sits in the top ten. The CDR3 contains 18 residues. Looked up from germline, CDR1 is LGHDT and CDR2 is YNNKEL (reference sequence). V gave up 1 base and J gave up 2 bases; unmatched junction bases: 6. The sequencing here drew on CD4+ T cells sorted from PBMCs, taken roughly 5 days after vaccination. The TCR comes from a man between 50 and 59 years old who received an inactivated influenza vaccine. This chain connects TRBV3-1 to TRBJ2-6; 9 nucleotides agree with TRBD1. CDR3 protein: CASSQAGQGTAGANVLTF. CDR3 DNA: TGTGCCAGCAGCCAAGCGGGACAGGGTACTGCTGGGGCCAACGTCCTGACTTTC.